This T cell receptor (beta chain) was sequenced during a study of T cell responses to AZD1222 COVID-19 vaccine. The CDR3 runs 16 residues. Germline CDR1 is MNHEY and CDR2 is SVGAGI. The V gene lost 0 bases and the J gene lost 0 bases, with 12 bases spanning the gap. Measured with immunoSEQ multiplex PCR; TCRdb has only the in-frame clones, and not every one. The sample lists 95,000 to 150,000 clones, about 89% occurring once. The V call is TRBV6-5, the J call TRBJ2-7; D perhaps matches TRBD1 (5 bases). The clonotype comes from an adult in good health. The starting material was peripheral blood, obtained on day 0 of AZD1222 vaccination. The CDR3 DNA reads as TGTGCCAGCAGTTACTCGGGGCAGGGCGTCTCCTACGAGCAGTACTTC. Residues: CASSYSGQGVSYEQYF.